The T cell receptor (beta chain) under discussion was sequenced for a study of blood T cell repertoires in COVID-19. Background on the study: Material from acute and convalescent COVID-19 was sourced from the United States, Italy and Spain.

Clones were read by immunoSEQ multiplex PCR, and TCRdb kept only the in-frame ones, dropping some. Among a few hundred thousand clones listed, approximately 84% were seen once. There are a few counts of this clone. The V gene's germline CDR1 is MNHEY and CDR2 SMNVEV (reference sequence). The V gene lost 1 base and the J gene lost 7 bases, with 14 bases spanning the gap. CDR3 size: 15 residues. This chain joins TRBV27 and TRBJ2-1, with D possibly matching TRBD2 (6 bases). The sequence derives from a young woman who had recovered from COVID-19. Input material: PBMCs or T cells enriched from blood (not recorded which). CDR3 loop: CASSLWDSLWNEQFF. The CDR3 DNA reads TGTGCCAGCAGTTTATGGGACTCCCTCTGGAATGAGCAGTTCTTC.